The T cell receptor beta chain under discussion was sequenced for a study of chemoradiotherapy in HPV16-positive cancers (dated by TCRdb to 2021 to 2024). In the study overall: Using functional T-cell assays on cells from a couple of HPV16-positive patients, the researchers defined candidate HPV-specific T-cell clones and common TCR motifs. The candidate HPV-specific TCRs and motifs were subsequently tracked in TCR repertoires obtained from some 90 patients with HPV-related cancers. The study asked whether T-cell immunity against the HPV oncoproteins E6 and E7 changes during chemoradiotherapy and whether it affects survival. Results the study describes overall, beyond this receptor: Expansion of candidate HPV-specific clones and E7-related TCR motifs was observed in the tumor microenvironment during treatment, whereas no such expansion was observed for non-HPV-specific T cells. Improved recurrence-free survival in HPV16-positive patients was associated with expansion of HPV-responsive T cells during chemoradiotherapy. The survival association was reported for HPV16-positive patients, and the functional definition of HPV-specific T cells was derived from only a couple of HPV16-positive patients.

Comment on this clone: The antigen it binds to is not known. Base quality data are lacking; no much larger clone is found one base away.

V and J are truncated by 7 bases and 1 base respectively, leaving an intervening sequence of 10 bases. The CDR3, cysteine through phenylalanine, is 13 amino acids long. Solely the CDR3 DNA is kept, with 39 bases framed from the first base. From a lookup of the germline V gene (reference sequence), CDR1 and CDR2 are LNHDA and SQIVND. The library was built by means of the immunoSEQ multiplex PCR assay. TCRdb holds this immuneACCESS table with in-frame rearrangements only. Some clones are missing; in checked studies, unresolved V genes explain under half, and the rest has no known cause. The sample table lists approximately 52,000 clones, roughly nine tenths of them with a count of one. The ten biggest clones cover around 3.5% of the sample. Repertoires were sampled repeatedly over the course of chemoradiotherapy so that clonal expansion in the tumor microenvironment could be followed.

The chain was built from TRBV19 and TRBJ1-1, with no D gene named confidently. This material consisted of blood, taken from a patient who underwent chemoradiotherapy. This clonotype originated in a human donor with HPV-associated anogenital cancer. The CDR3 loop reads CASIAIANTEAFF. The nucleotide sequence is TGTGCCAGTATTGCAATTGCGAACACTGAAGCTTTCTTT.